This T cell receptor beta chain was identified during a study of cytotoxic CD8 clonotypes in ibrutinib-treated CLL. Background on the study: Response samples were drawn at a median of approximately 11 months of treatment, range 6 to 36.

TCR beta library input comprised around 2 micrograms of genomic DNA from cryopreserved PBMCs. Study results and limitations: Once treatment began, public clonotypes, which were uncommon, contracted or stayed stable.

The CDR3 length is 15 residues. The germline V and J ends were trimmed by 5 bases and 3 bases, with 13 bases remaining between them. CDR1 and CDR2 (germline): MNHEY, SMNVEV (reference sequence). This clone came up a few times. Its antigen is not known. Clones were read by immunoSEQ multiplex PCR, and TCRdb kept only the in-frame ones, dropping some. The data show 3,500 to 4,500 clones, roughly 83% seen once. Material: PBMCs, obtained before ibrutinib treatment. J is TRBJ1-4 and V is TRBV27, with D perhaps TRBD1 (6 bases). The clonotype comes from a human donor with chronic lymphocytic leukemia. The CDR3 spells CASSPGQKPNEKLFF. CDR3 bases: TGTGCCAGCAGTCCAGGACAGAAGCCTAATGAAAAACTGTTTTTT.